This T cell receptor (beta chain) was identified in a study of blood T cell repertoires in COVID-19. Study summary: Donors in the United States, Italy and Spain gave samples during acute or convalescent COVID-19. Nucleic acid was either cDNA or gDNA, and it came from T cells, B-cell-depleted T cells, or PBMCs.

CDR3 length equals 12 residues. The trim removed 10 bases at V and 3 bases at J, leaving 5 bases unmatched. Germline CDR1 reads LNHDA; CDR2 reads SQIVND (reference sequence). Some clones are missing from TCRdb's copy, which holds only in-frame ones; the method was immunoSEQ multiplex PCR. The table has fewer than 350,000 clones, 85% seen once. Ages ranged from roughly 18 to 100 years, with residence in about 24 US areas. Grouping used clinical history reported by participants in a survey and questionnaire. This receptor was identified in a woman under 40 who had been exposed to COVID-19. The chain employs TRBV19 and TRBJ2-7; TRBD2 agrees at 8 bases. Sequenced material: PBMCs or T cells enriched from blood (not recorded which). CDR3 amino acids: CATRGVDYEQYF. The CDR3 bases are TGTGCCACGCGGGGGGTTGACTACGAGCAGTACTTC. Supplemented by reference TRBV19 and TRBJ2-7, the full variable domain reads DGGITQSPKYLFRKEGQNVTLSCEQNLNHDAMYWYRQDPGQGLRLIYYSQIVNDFQKGDIAEGYSVSREKKESFPLTVTSAQKNPTAFYLCATRGVDYEQYFGPGTRLTVT.